Each of the 25 T cell receptor beta chains below was sequenced from the same sample in a study of T cell changes during pregnancy in multiple sclerosis. Assay: immunoSEQ multiplex PCR; the TCRdb copy retains only in-frame clones and omits some. Here the sample spans 75,000 to 90,000 clones, roughly nine tenths being singletons. The material sequenced was PBMCs, taken in the first trimester of pregnancy. The receptor source for this set is a female donor in good health, serving as a control in a pregnancy study. Some clones in this sample may be carry-over from other donors' samples.

This chain's CDR3 is CASTEGTGNTGELFF. The CDR3 DNA sequence: TGTGCCAGCACGGAAGGGACAGGGAACACCGGGGAGCTGTTTTTT. The chain carries TRBV27 and TRBJ2-2, with 8 bases lining up with TRBD1. CDR1 and CDR2 from the germline V gene are MNHEY and SMNVEV (reference sequence). V lost 7 bases to trimming and J lost 1 base; unmatched junction nucleotides: 5. The CDR3 totals 15 residues.

The CDR3 region is CATRKPGTRLLEQYF. The CDR3 DNA reads as TGTGCCACCAGGAAACCGGGGACAAGGCTCCTCGAGCAGTACTTC. The V gene is TRBV15, the J gene TRBJ2-7; D may be TRBD1 (6 bases). Germline CDR1 and CDR2: LNHNV and YYDKDF (reference sequence). CDR3 length: 15 amino acids. V was clipped by 6 bases and J by 6 bases, with 21 bases between them. Combining the CDR3 with reference TRBV15 and TRBJ2-7 gives the whole variable domain DAMVIQNPRYQVTQFGKPVTLSCSQTLNHNVMYWYQQKSSQAPKLLFHYYDKDFNNEADTPDNFQSRRPNTSFCFLDIRSPGLGDTAMYLCATRKPGTRLLEQYFGPGTRLTVT.

The rearrangement uses TRBV5-1 and TRBJ1-3; D ambiguous. Germline V gives CDR1 SGHRS, CDR2 YFSETQ. The CDR3 loop spans 14 amino acids. V lost 4 bases to trimming and J lost 6 bases, with 14 bases between them. The CDR3 region is CASSLEGNANTIYF. The CDR3, as DNA: TGCGCCAGCAGCCTTGAGGGCAATGCAAACACCATATATTTT.

The chain recombines TRBV7-3 with TRBJ2-3, with TRBD1 matching 8 bases. The CDR3 covers 13 residues. The germline gives CDR1 SGHTA, CDR2 FQGTGA. With V trimmed by 8 bases and J by 5 bases, 6 bases remained unmatched. The CDR3 region is CASGTGGRDTQYF. In DNA form, the CDR3 reads TGTGCCAGCGGTACAGGGGGACGAGATACGCAGTATTTT.

The V and J genes are TRBV9 and TRBJ2-7; TRBD2 matches at 7 bases. V shed 0 bases, J shed 6 bases, and the junction held 9 bases outside the gene matches. The CDR3 is 15 residues long. Germline V gives CDR1 SGDLS, CDR2 YYNGEE. The CDR3 loop is CASSVGEGGGVEQYF. In DNA form, the CDR3 reads TGTGCCAGCAGCGTAGGGGAGGGTGGGGGAGTCGAGCAGTACTTC. Combining the CDR3 with reference TRBV9 and TRBJ2-7 gives the whole variable domain DSGVTQTPKHLITATGQRVTLRCSPRSGDLSVYWYQQSLDQGLQFLIQYYNGEERAKGNILERFSAQQFPDLHSELNLSSLELGDSALYFCASSVGEGGGVEQYFGPGTRLTVT.

This clone has a handful of counts. This rearrangement joins TRBV19 to TRBJ1-2, with a tentative D call TRBD1 (6 bases). Trimming removed 10 bases from V and 4 bases from J, with 16 bases in between. The germline CDR1 and CDR2 sequences are LNHDA and SQIVND (reference sequence). The CDR3 contains 13 residues. CDR3 residues: CAIVDSSGYGYTF. DNA of the CDR3: TGTGCCATCGTGGACAGCTCTGGCTATGGCTACACCTTC.

At least ten counts were recorded for this clone. V usage is TRBV6-1 and J usage is TRBJ2-6; no clear D. Trimming removed 1 base from V and 0 bases from J, with 4 bases in between. The CDR3 is 15 amino acids. Germline V lookup: CDR1 MNHNS, CDR2 SASEGT. CDR3 coding DNA: TGTGCCAGCAGTGAAGGGAGCTCTGGGGCCAACGTCCTGACTTTC. Translating it yields CASSEGSSGANVLTF.

The chain links TRBV5-1 to TRBJ2-3, with 14 bases fitting TRBD2. The CDR3 runs to 16 residues. Trimming at V came to 2 bases and at J to 5 bases, leaving 4 bases not matched to a gene. In germline, CDR1 is SGHRS, CDR2 YFSETQ. The CDR3 region has the DNA TGCGCCAGCAGCTTCGGACTAGCGGGGGGCCAAGATACGCAGTATTTT. Encoded protein: CASSFGLAGGQDTQYF.

The chain has TRBV15 and TRBJ2-7; perhaps TRBD2 as D (6 bases). There are 15 residues in the CDR3. V was pared by 0 bases and J by 3 bases, with 12 bases between. CDR1 and CDR2 from the germline V gene are LNHNV and YYDKDF (reference sequence). For the CDR3, the DNA is TGTGCCACCAGCAGAGATCCTTCCGGGAGCTACGAGCAGTACTTC. Translation gives CATSRDPSGSYEQYF.

The CDR3 is CAVARGRDTEAFF. The CDR3 coding sequence is TGTGCCGTCGCAAGAGGGAGGGACACTGAAGCTTTCTTT. The J gene is TRBJ1-1, the V gene TRBV10-3; D is unclear. The CDR3 has 13 amino acids. V was shortened by 11 bases and J by 3 bases, with 16 bases between the two germline ends. CDR1 ENHRY and CDR2 SYGVKD come from the germline V gene.

The chain has TRBV7-9 and TRBJ2-7; 7 bases agree with TRBD2. After removal of 4 bases from V and 3 bases from J, the junction contained 6 bases not matched to a gene. The germline gives CDR1 SEHNR, CDR2 FQNEAQ (reference sequence). The length of the CDR3 is 14 residues. This CDR3 is CASSSTSSDYEQYF. The CDR3 DNA follows: TGTGCCAGCAGCTCGACTAGCTCGGACTACGAGCAGTACTTC. The full variable domain, completed using reference TRBV7-9 and TRBJ2-7, is DTGVSQNPRHKITKRGQNVTFRCDPISEHNRLYWYRQTLGQGPEFLTYFQNEAQLEKSRLLSDRFSAERPKGSFSTLEIQRTEQGDSAMYLCASSSTSSDYEQYFGPGTRLTVT.

The CDR3 DNA reads TGCAGTGCCCGAGGAGGCTATGGCTACACCTTC. Its protein is CSARGGYGYTF. The chain uses TRBV20-1 and TRBJ1-2; D is ambiguous. Looked up from germline, CDR1 is DFQATT and CDR2 is SNEGSKA (reference sequence). The length of the CDR3 is 11 residues. Trimming shortened V by 6 bases and J by 4 bases, and 9 bases separated the two germline ends.

This chain links TRBV11-1 with TRBJ2-5; D possibly corresponds to TRBD1 (6 bases). This CDR3 has 16 amino acids. V gave up 5 bases and J gave up 1 base, with 17 bases separating them. Germline loops: CDR1 SGHAT, CDR2 FQDESV (reference sequence). The CDR3 spells CASSRRPRGLQETQYF. The CDR3 coding sequence is TGTGCCAGCAGCAGGCGGCCCAGGGGTCTCCAAGAGACCCAGTACTTC.

The chain uses TRBV4-2 and TRBJ2-1; 7 nucleotides agree with TRBD2. This CDR3 is built from 15 residues. V dropped 1 base and J dropped 3; count of bases not matched to a gene: 3. Germline CDR1 LGHNA, CDR2 YNFKEQ. The CDR3 sequence is CASSQGGGGYNEQFF. CDR3 in DNA: TGTGCCAGCAGCCAAGGGGGGGGAGGCTACAATGAGCAGTTCTTC.

V and J are TRBV6-6 and TRBJ1-1; D is undetermined. The CDR3 is made up of 14 amino acids. CDR1 is MNHNY and CDR2 is SVGAGI in the germline V gene (reference sequence). V was clipped by 4 bases and J by 1 base, with 10 bases between them. The DNA for the CDR3 is TGTGCCAGCAGTTGGCCCCAGGAGAACACTGAAGCTTTCTTT. Protein product: CASSWPQENTEAFF.

This rearrangement joins TRBV28 to TRBJ2-7; 9 nucleotides align to TRBD2. V shed 3 bases, J shed 1 base, and the junction held 10 bases outside the gene matches. Germline assignment: CDR1 MDHEN and CDR2 SYDVKM. CDR3 size: 17 residues. CDR3 DNA sequence: TGTGCCAGCAGTTTTTCAGCGTATAGCGGGGGTTCCTACGAGCAGTACTTC. Translating it yields CASSFSAYSGGSYEQYF.

The genes are TRBV2 and TRBJ1-6; perhaps TRBD1 as D (5 bases). Trimming shortened V by 8 bases and J by 12 bases, and 14 bases separated the two germline ends. The CDR3 is 12 amino acids. The germline gives CDR1 SNHLY, CDR2 FYNNEI. Here the CDR3 reads CASWAQGRPLHF. The DNA for the CDR3 is TGTGCCAGCTGGGCGCAGGGAAGACCCCTCCACTTT. Supplemented by reference TRBV2 and TRBJ1-6, the full variable domain reads EPEVTQTPSHQVTQMGQEVILRCVPISNHLYFYWYRQILGQKVEFLVSFYNNEISEKSEIFDDQFSVERPDGSNFTLKIRSTKLEDSAMYFCASWAQGRPLHFGNGTRLTVT.

The chain has TRBV21-1 and TRBJ2-5; the table gives TRBD2 as D, unverified against the DNA. TRBV21-1 is a known pseudogene. This CDR3 contains 16 residues. CDR3 nucleotide sequence: TGTGCCAGCAGCAAACTGGCGGGAGATCAGGGAGAGACCCAGTACTTC. Protein sequence: CASSKLAGDQGETQYF.

The chain has TRBV2 and TRBJ1-5; TRBD1 matches 8 bases. Germline loops: CDR1 SNHLY, CDR2 FYNNEI. Trimming cost V 3 bases and J 6 bases; bases outside gene matches: 19. The CDR3 is 19 amino acids. CDR3 amino acids: CASSEFGFQGALGIQPQHF. The CDR3 DNA is TGTGCCAGCAGTGAGTTTGGATTCCAGGGGGCGCTTGGTATTCAGCCCCAGCATTTT.

As DNA, the CDR3 is TGTGCCAGCAGACAATGGAGGGTGACTAGCGGGAGGGGTGGGGAGCAGTACTTC. Amino acids: CASRQWRVTSGRGGEQYF. This sequence joins TRBV28 and TRBJ2-7, with 14 bases identical to TRBD2. V lost 6 bases to trimming and J lost 7 bases; unmatched junction nucleotides: 17. CDR1 is MDHEN and CDR2 is SYDVKM in the germline V gene. The CDR3 runs 18 residues.

The rearrangement links TRBV19 to TRBJ1-6; TRBD1 matches 8 bases. CDR3 length: 14 residues. Germline values: CDR1 LNHDA, CDR2 SQIVND (reference sequence). With 7 bases clipped from V and 9 bases from J, the junction kept 8 bases outside the gene matches. As DNA, the CDR3 is TGTGCCAGTAACCAGGACAGGGAAAGTTCACCCCTCCACTTT. This gives the protein CASNQDRESSPLHF.

This chain joins TRBV6-4 and TRBJ1-2; TRBD1 agrees at 10 bases. Per the germline V gene, CDR1 is MRHNA and CDR2 is SNTAGT. The CDR3 contains 15 residues. The V gene end was trimmed by 5 bases and the J gene end by 3 bases; junction bases not matched to a gene: 6. The CDR3 region is CASSKTDRGDYGYTF. The CDR3 DNA reads as TGTGCCAGCAGTAAAACGGACAGGGGGGACTATGGCTACACCTTC.

The V gene is TRBV5-1, the J gene TRBJ2-3; TRBD2 matches at 11 bases. CDR1 SGHRS and CDR2 YFSETQ come from the germline V gene. CDR3 length: 16 residues. The junction had 4 bases not matched to a gene; V was cut back by 3 bases and J by 1 base. This chain's CDR3 is CASSSTGLAGTDTQYF. The DNA for the CDR3 is TGCGCCAGCAGCTCGACGGGACTAGCGGGCACAGATACGCAGTATTTT.

The chain is built from TRBV7-2 and TRBJ2-3; D is unclear. Germline loops: CDR1 SGHTA, CDR2 FQGNSA. The germline V and J ends were trimmed by 4 bases and 0 bases, with 17 bases remaining between them. The CDR3 contains 17 residues. The CDR3 loop reads CASSSSPLAASTDTQYF. The CDR3 nucleotides are TGTGCCAGCAGCTCCAGCCCACTCGCGGCTAGCACAGATACGCAGTATTTT.

The J gene is TRBJ2-1, the V gene TRBV11-1; tentatively, D is TRBD2 (5 bases). Between the trimmed V and J ends, which lost 3 bases and 0 bases, there was a span of 12 bases. The length of the CDR3 is 16 residues. Per germline, CDR1 SGHAT and CDR2 FQDESV (reference sequence). CDR3 sequence (DNA): TGTGCCAGCAGCTTTTTCCGGGGAAGCTCCTACAATGAGCAGTTCTTC. It codes for CASSFFRGSSYNEQFF.